The 4 T cell receptor beta chains listed next were all sequenced from one sample in a study of regulatory T cells in long-lasting Graves disease. Building the TCR beta libraries relied on iRepertoire HTBI primers, and CDR3 regions underwent Arm-PCR. One entry per CDR3 protein results from TCRdb running MiXCR on the multiplex PCR reads. Found here are 350,000 to 450,000 distinct CDR3 sequences, approximately 15% of them singletons; the top ten hold 25% to 30%. The time point denotes: newly diagnosed GD, antithyroid drugs for less than 3 months. TCR sequences were obtained from RNA taken from PBMCs. The same sample was also used in a study of T cells in Graves' hyperthyroidism and ophthalmopathy.

Material: peripheral blood mononuclear cells (PBMCs), obtained at new diagnosis, from a patient treated with antithyroid drugs. Receptors originate from a man aged 40-50 years with Graves disease.

Ten or more counts support this clonotype. The chain employs TRBV6-1 and TRBJ2-7; 8 nucleotides match TRBD2. The V gene's germline CDR1 is MNHNS and CDR2 SASEGT. V gave up 6 bases and J gave up 6 bases; unmatched junction bases: 10. CDR3 size: 14 residues. CDR3 coding DNA: TGTGCCAGCAGGTCGGGAGGGGCCCCCCTCGAGCAGTACTTC. This encodes CASRSGGAPLEQYF.

In this sample, this clonotype turned up many times. This chain joins TRBV6-1 and TRBJ2-7; D uncertain. CDR3 length: 17 residues. Per the germline V gene, CDR1 is MNHNS and CDR2 is SASEGT. The V and J ends lost 4 bases and 1 base respectively, with 20 bases between them. DNA of the CDR3: TGTGCCAGCAGTGGACTTTCTTTTGGACGCCCTTCCTACGAGCAGTACTTC. Translation gives CASSGLSFGRPSYEQYF.

The chain has TRBV6-2 or TRBV6-3 and TRBJ1-6; a weak D match, TRBD1 (6 bases). Germline lookup yields CDR1 MNHEY and CDR2 SVGEGT. Trimming stripped 1 base from V and 9 bases from J, with 10 bases between. The CDR3 runs to 14 residues. This chain's CDR3 is CASSYFGRGSPLHF. Here the CDR3 DNA reads TGTGCCAGCAGTTACTTCGGCAGGGGTTCACCCCTCCACTTT.

The chain carries TRBV5-4 and TRBJ2-5; the D gene is possibly TRBD2 (6 bases). Germline V gene lookup returns CDR1 SGHNT and CDR2 YYREEE (reference sequence). V lost 4 bases, J lost 4 bases, and 14 bases lay in between. The CDR3 loop spans 14 amino acids. The CDR3 DNA sequence: TGTGCCAGCAGCCCACGGGACTCCGTAGAGACCCAGTACTTC. It translates to CASSPRDSVETQYF. Full variable domain (outside the CDR3, taken from reference TRBV5-4 and TRBJ2-5): ETGVTQSPTHLIKTRGQQVTLRCSSQSGHNTVSWYQQALGQGPQFIFQYYREEENGRGNFPPRFSGLQFPNYSSELNVNALELDDSALYLCASSPRDSVETQYFGPGTRLLVL.